The 23 T cell receptor beta chains below come from one sample, sequenced in a study of OX40 agonist ivuxolimab in advanced cancers. Only in-frame clones appear in the TCRdb table, and some are missing; sequencing was by immunoSEQ multiplex PCR. This table holds tens of thousands of clones, 70% to 90% found once. Sequenced material: CD4+ or CD8+ T cells sorted from blood, taken in a trial of the OX40 agonist ivuxolimab. These receptors all stem from an adult with an advanced solid tumor such as melanoma, head and neck, liver or kidney cancer.

V is TRBV4-1 and J is TRBJ1-4, with D possibly TRBD1 on 6 matching bases. Per germline, CDR1 MGHRA and CDR2 YSYEKL. The CDR3 covers 17 residues. V was clipped by 2 bases and J by 7 bases, with 20 bases between them. The DNA of the CDR3 is TGCGCCAGCAGCCAAAAGATGGGGGAGGGGGTCCGTGAAAAACTGTTTTTT. Translating gives CASSQKMGEGVREKLFF.

The rearrangement uses TRBV25-1 and TRBJ2-7; D uncertain. The CDR3 sequence is 12 residues long. Germline V gives CDR1 MGHDK, CDR2 SYGVNS. The V and J ends lost 3 bases and 0 bases respectively, with 3 bases between them. CDR3: CASSDPSYEQYF. DNA of the CDR3: TGTGCCAGCAGTGACCCCTCCTACGAGCAGTACTTC.

The chain links TRBV4-2 to TRBJ1-2; maybe TRBD1 (6 bases). The CDR3 covers 16 residues. Trimming shortened V by 8 bases and J by 4 bases, and 23 bases separated the two germline ends. Germline loops: CDR1 LGHNA, CDR2 YNFKEQ. In nucleotides, the CDR3 is TGTGCCAGCTACCGCCCTGGCCAGGGGCCTTTCTATGGCTACACCTTC. It is translated as CASYRPGQGPFYGYTF.

The chain recombines TRBV10-3 with TRBJ2-5, with no clear D. V gave up 4 bases and J gave up 2 bases, with 8 bases separating them. CDR3 length: 13 amino acids. The germline gives CDR1 ENHRY, CDR2 SYGVKD. The CDR3 sequence is CAISVGPQETQYF. CDR3 nucleotides: TGTGCCATCAGTGTGGGCCCTCAAGAGACCCAGTACTTC.

V gene TRBV7-6 combines with J gene TRBJ2-5; 8 bases line up with TRBD1. Germline values: CDR1 SGHVS, CDR2 FNYEAQ. The CDR3 totals 14 residues. Germline trimming cut 6 bases from V and 4 bases from J; bases unmatched to any gene: 7. The CDR3 DNA follows: TGTGCCAGCAGACCGACAGGGGATCCAGAGACCCAGTACTTC. Residues: CASRPTGDPETQYF.

The gene calls are TRBV27 and TRBJ1-1; D gene unclear. Trimming stripped 6 bases from V and 4 bases from J, with 12 bases between. The CDR3 loop spans 13 amino acids. CDR1 is MNHEY and CDR2 is SMNVEV in the germline V gene (reference sequence). The CDR3 region has the DNA TGTGCCAGCAGAGGCGGGCGTTCCACTGAAGCTTTCTTT. Translating it yields CASRGGRSTEAFF.

This clone was seen just once. The chain joins TRBV28 to TRBJ2-6, with D possibly matching TRBD1 (6 bases). Germline V gene data show CDR1 as MDHEN and CDR2 as SYDVKM. CDR3 length: 16 amino acids. Trimming pared 5 bases from V and 0 bases from J, leaving 11 bases between. The CDR3 spells CASSERGGSGANVLTF. Here the CDR3 DNA reads TGTGCCAGCAGTGAACGAGGGGGCTCTGGGGCCAACGTCCTGACTTTC.

The chain combines TRBV30 with TRBJ2-3; no clear D gene. The germline gives CDR1 GTSNPN, CDR2 SVGIG (reference sequence). Trimming pared 1 base from V and 2 bases from J, leaving 7 bases between. This CDR3 has 13 residues. CDR3 residues: CAWSALITDTQYF. CDR3 nucleotides: TGTGCCTGGAGTGCCCTGATCACAGATACGCAGTATTTT.

The J gene is TRBJ2-7, the V gene TRBV19, with D tentatively TRBD2 (5 bases). Germline loops: CDR1 LNHDA, CDR2 SQIVND (reference sequence). Trimming left V 5 bases short and J 7 bases short, with 21 bases between. The CDR3 has 15 amino acids. CDR3: CASSPKRLRHGEQYF. CDR3 nucleotides: TGTGCCAGTAGTCCAAAACGACTACGCCACGGGGAGCAGTACTTC.

The chain's CDR3 is CASSEDNTGLSISEQFF. The CDR3 region has the DNA TGCGCCAGCAGCGAAGACAATACGGGACTATCAATCAGTGAGCAGTTCTTC. V usage is TRBV5-1 and J usage is TRBJ2-1; 7 nucleotides agree with TRBD2. The J segment lost 9 bases and the V segment lost 4 bases, leaving 19 bases of the junction unmatched. Germline V gene data show CDR1 as SGHRS and CDR2 as YFSETQ. The CDR3 consists of 17 residues. Looking up the rest from reference TRBV5-1 and TRBJ2-1 gives the full variable domain: KAGVTQTPRYLIKTRGQQVTLSCSPISGHRSVSWYQQTPGQGLQFLFEYFSETQRNKGNFPGRFSGRQFSNSRSEMNVSTLELGDSALYLCASSEDNTGLSISEQFFGPGTRLTVL.

This clone was seen once. The chain joins TRBV7-9 to TRBJ2-5; TRBD2 agrees at 10 bases. J lost 1 base, V lost 5 bases, and 4 bases had no gene match. Germline values: CDR1 SEHNR, CDR2 FQNEAQ (reference sequence). This CDR3 is built from 15 residues. CDR3 DNA: TGTGCCAGCAGCCCTTGGACTAGCGGCCAAGAGACCCAGTACTTC. Translation gives CASSPWTSGQETQYF.

The chain couples TRBV6-5 to TRBJ1-2; unclear D gene. The V end was cut by 0 bases, the J end by 6 bases, with 8 bases between. Germline V gives CDR1 MNHEY, CDR2 SVGAGI. This CDR3 region has 13 residues. The CDR3 nucleotides read TGTGCCAGCAGTTACTCGGTTGAGGATGGCTACACCTTC. Translation gives CASSYSVEDGYTF.

The chain recombines TRBV7-6 with TRBJ2-2; D possibly uses TRBD1 or TRBD2 (5 bases each). This CDR3 spans 16 amino acids. CDR1 SGHVS and CDR2 FNYEAQ come from the germline V gene. Trimming removed 2 bases at V and 3 bases at J, with 13 bases between. The CDR3 sequence is CASSLYGARDTGELFF. CDR3 coding DNA: TGTGCCAGCAGCTTATACGGGGCCAGGGACACCGGGGAGCTGTTTTTT.

This rearrangement joins TRBV5-8 to TRBJ2-7, with 8 bases identical to TRBD1. J lost 0 bases, V lost 2 bases, and 4 bases had no gene match. The CDR3 sequence is 15 residues long. Germline V lookup: CDR1 SGHTS, CDR2 YDEGEE. The CDR3 region has the DNA TGTGCCAGCAGCTTACGGACAGGGAGCTCCTACGAGCAGTACTTC. Protein product: CASSLRTGSSYEQYF.

This clone was seen more than once but under ten times. The gene calls are TRBV7-9 and TRBJ1-1; D unresolved. V was pared by 3 bases and J by 5 bases, with 7 bases between. The CDR3 covers 12 residues. In germline, CDR1 is SEHNR, CDR2 FQNEAQ (reference sequence). The CDR3 bases are TGTGCCAGCAGCTTTGGTCCGACTGAAGCTTTCTTT. It codes for CASSFGPTEAFF.

This clone has just one count. J is TRBJ2-3 and V is TRBV7-3; 7 nucleotides line up with TRBD2. The CDR3 contains 15 residues. With V trimmed by 5 bases and J by 2 bases, 7 bases remained unmatched. The germline V gene encodes CDR1 SGHTA and CDR2 FQGTGA. The CDR3 protein is CASSPSGTITDTQYF. CDR3 DNA: TGTGCCAGCAGCCCCTCGGGGACTATCACAGATACGCAGTATTTT.

The chain employs TRBV7-3 and TRBJ2-7; D gene uncertain. This CDR3 comprises 14 residues. In germline, CDR1 is SGHTA, CDR2 FQGTGA. Between the trimmed V and J ends, which lost 1 base and 3 bases, there was a span of 10 bases. The CDR3: CASSLSPDHYEQYF. The CDR3 nucleotides are TGTGCCAGCAGCTTAAGTCCAGACCACTACGAGCAGTACTTC.

The chain joins TRBV6-5 to TRBJ2-3, with 8 positions matching TRBD2. V gave up 2 bases and J gave up 5 bases; unmatched junction bases: 9. Germline CDR1 reads MNHEY; CDR2 reads SVGAGI. The CDR3 loop spans 16 amino acids. CDR3 nucleotide sequence: TGTGCCAGCAGTTACAGGGCGGGGGGCCAGTTAGATACGCAGTATTTT. Protein sequence: CASSYRAGGQLDTQYF.

This chain uses TRBV15 with TRBJ1-4; D is unclear. The germline V and J ends were trimmed by 3 bases and 12 bases, with 20 bases remaining between them. CDR3 length: 15 amino acids. In germline, CDR1 is LNHNV, CDR2 YYDKDF (reference sequence). The CDR3 loop reads CATSSGSAIGNELFF. The CDR3 nucleotides are TGTGCCACCAGCAGTGGATCGGCGATAGGTAATGAACTGTTTTTT.

The chain combines TRBV4-1 with TRBJ1-1; no clear D. This CDR3 spans 14 amino acids. In germline, CDR1 is MGHRA, CDR2 YSYEKL. V gave up 2 bases and J gave up 1 base, with 8 bases separating them. CDR3 bases: TGCGCCAGCAGCCAAACCGCGGAGAACACTGAAGCTTTCTTT. Its protein product is CASSQTAENTEAFF.

The chain uses TRBV7-7 and TRBJ2-7, with 10 bases fitting TRBD2. The CDR3 is 14 amino acids. The V segment lost 4 bases and the J segment 4 bases; nucleotides outside the gene matches: 4. Per germline, CDR1 SSHAT and CDR2 FNYEAQ (reference sequence). CDR3 sequence reads: CASSSPSGSYEQYF. The CDR3 region has the DNA TGTGCCAGCAGCTCGCCTAGCGGGAGTTACGAGCAGTACTTC. The entire variable domain, with the rest obtained from reference TRBV7-7 and TRBJ2-7, is as follows: GAGVSQSPRYKVTKRGQDVTLRCDPISSHATLYWYQQALGQGPEFLTYFNYEAQPDKSGLPSDRFSAERPEGSISTLTIQRTEQRDSAMYRCASSSPSGSYEQYFGPGTRLTVT.

This chain links TRBV19 with TRBJ2-7; D is undetermined. Germline lookup yields CDR1 LNHDA and CDR2 SQIVND (reference sequence). The CDR3 runs to 12 residues. V was shortened by 8 bases and J by 3 bases, with 11 bases between the two germline ends. The CDR3 sequence: CASDNNFYEQYF. CDR3 bases: TGTGCCAGTGACAATAACTTCTACGAGCAGTACTTC.

The rearrangement links TRBV19 to TRBJ2-2; 15 bases line up with TRBD2. This CDR3 is 16 amino acids long. V lost 3 bases to trimming and J lost 8 bases; unmatched junction nucleotides: 4. CDR1 is LNHDA and CDR2 is SQIVND in the germline V gene (reference sequence). The chain's CDR3 is CASSIGTSGGPGELFF. The CDR3 region has the DNA TGTGCCAGTAGTATCGGGACTAGCGGGGGGCCTGGGGAGCTGTTTTTT.